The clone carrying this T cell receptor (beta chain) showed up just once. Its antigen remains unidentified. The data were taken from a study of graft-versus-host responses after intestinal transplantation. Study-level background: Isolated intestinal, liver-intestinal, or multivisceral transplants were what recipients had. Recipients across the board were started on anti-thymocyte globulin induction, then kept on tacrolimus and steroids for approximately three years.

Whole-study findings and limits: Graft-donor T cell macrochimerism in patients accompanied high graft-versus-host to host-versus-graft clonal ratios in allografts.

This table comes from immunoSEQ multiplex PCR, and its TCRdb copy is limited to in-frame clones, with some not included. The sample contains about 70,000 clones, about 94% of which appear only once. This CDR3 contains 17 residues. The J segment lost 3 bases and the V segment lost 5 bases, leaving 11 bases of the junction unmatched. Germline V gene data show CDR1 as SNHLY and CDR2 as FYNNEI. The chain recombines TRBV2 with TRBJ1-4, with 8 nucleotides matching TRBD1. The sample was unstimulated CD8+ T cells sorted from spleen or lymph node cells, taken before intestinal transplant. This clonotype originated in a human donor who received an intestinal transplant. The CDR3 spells CASSPGRGLWANEKLFF. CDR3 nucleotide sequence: TGTGCCAGCAGTCCGGGCAGGGGGCTCTGGGCTAATGAAAAACTGTTTTTT.